The 15 T cell receptor beta chains given below trace back to one sample, sequenced in a study of cytomegalovirus exposure and HLA in healthy donors. With 60 Vbeta and 13 Jbeta primers, the PCR was carried out. Using immunoSEQ multiplex PCR, the repertoire was profiled, and TCRdb retains in-frame clones only, with some absent. The sample yields roughly 150,000 clones, approximately 80% seen once. Sequencing was done on a sample of PBMCs. These receptors all come from a male donor in good health and CMV-seronegative.

This chain joins TRBV5-1 and TRBJ2-3; 7 bases align to TRBD2. J was trimmed by 4 bases and V by 2 bases; bases with no gene match: 4. The CDR3 loop spans 14 amino acids. Germline CDR1 reads SGHRS; CDR2 reads YFSETQ. The CDR3 here is CASSLGLDPDTQYF. The CDR3 DNA follows: TGCGCCAGCAGCTTAGGACTAGACCCAGATACGCAGTATTTT.

V gene TRBV19 combines with J gene TRBJ2-1; 10 nucleotides match TRBD1. CDR1 LNHDA and CDR2 SQIVND come from the germline V gene (reference sequence). The V and J ends lost 10 bases and 3 bases, in that order; junction bases with no gene match: 12. The CDR3 sequence is 16 residues long. DNA for the CDR3: TGTGCCACCGAACTGGTAGGGGACAGGGGCTACAATGAGCAGTTCTTC. Translated, it gives CATELVGDRGYNEQFF.

V is TRBV5-8 and J is TRBJ2-2; D remains ambiguous. CDR3 length equals 17 residues. CDR1 and CDR2 (germline): SGHTS, YDEGEE. Deletions cut 3 bases from V and 0 bases from J, with 15 bases between. Written as DNA, the CDR3 is TGTGCCAGCAGCTCTCTCTCGACAAACGCGAACACCGGGGAGCTGTTTTTT. Translation gives CASSSLSTNANTGELFF.

The chain joins TRBV4-3 to TRBJ1-2, with TRBD1 matching 7 bases. This CDR3 spans 15 amino acids. Germline values: CDR1 LGHNA, CDR2 YSLEER. The ends lost 0 bases at V and 7 bases at J; junction bases unmatched: 8. CDR3 in amino acids: CASSQDLQGGTGYTF. CDR3 nucleotide sequence: TGCGCCAGCAGCCAAGATCTCCAGGGGGGCACTGGCTACACCTTC.

The chain is built from TRBV30 and TRBJ1-2; the D gene is possibly TRBD1 (6 bases). Germline CDR1 and CDR2: GTSNPN and SVGIG (reference sequence). V shed 1 base and J shed 8 bases, with 17 bases lying between them. The CDR3 consists of 14 residues. Here the CDR3 reads CAWSGPQGSRGYTF. For the CDR3, the DNA is TGTGCCTGGAGTGGACCACAGGGTTCCCGGGGCTACACCTTC.

The V and J genes are TRBV9 and TRBJ2-1; 8 bases align to TRBD1. Germline V gene lookup returns CDR1 SGDLS and CDR2 YYNGEE. This CDR3 has 14 amino acids. The V segment lost 4 bases and the J segment 7 bases; nucleotides outside the gene matches: 7. In DNA, the CDR3 is TGTGCCAGCAGCTCGACAGGGGCTTGGAATGAGCAGTTCTTC. Its protein is CASSSTGAWNEQFF.

The chain employs TRBV7-9 and TRBJ2-5, with 8 bases aligning to TRBD2. V lost 5 bases to trimming and J lost 5 bases; unmatched junction nucleotides: 4. The CDR3 length is 13 residues. Per germline, CDR1 SEHNR and CDR2 FQNEAQ (reference sequence). The CDR3, as DNA: TGTGCCAGCAGCCCGGGGGGGGTGGAGACCCAGTACTTC. This translates into CASSPGGVETQYF.

This clone has only one observation. A read error may produce the germline difference seen at one junction end. The CDR3 loop is CASSVQGANRPQHF. For the CDR3, the DNA is TGTGCCAGCAGCGTACAGGGGGCCAATCGGCCCCAGCATTTT. The chain combines TRBV5-4 with TRBJ1-5; 9 positions match TRBD1. CDR1 is SGHNT and CDR2 is YYREEE in the germline V gene (reference sequence). The CDR3 consists of 14 residues.

The V and J genes are TRBV7-9 and TRBJ2-7; 7 positions match TRBD2. V gave up 1 base and J gave up 3 bases; unmatched junction bases: 3. Germline V gives CDR1 SEHNR, CDR2 FQNEAQ (reference sequence). The CDR3 is made up of 14 amino acids. The CDR3 loop is CASSLGGGIYEQYF. The CDR3 DNA sequence: TGTGCCAGCAGCTTAGGGGGGGGGATCTACGAGCAGTACTTC. Combining the CDR3 with reference TRBV7-9 and TRBJ2-7 gives the whole variable domain DTGVSQNPRHKITKRGQNVTFRCDPISEHNRLYWYRQTLGQGPEFLTYFQNEAQLEKSRLLSDRFSAERPKGSFSTLEIQRTEQGDSAMYLCASSLGGGIYEQYFGPGTRLTVT.

This clone was seen more than once but under ten times. The chain carries TRBV6-1 and TRBJ1-2, with D maybe TRBD1 (6 bases). CDR3 length: 15 residues. Germline CDR1 is MNHNS and CDR2 is SASEGT. Trimming pared 4 bases from V and 5 bases from J, leaving 17 bases between. The CDR3 DNA sequence: TGTGCCAGCAGTGTAAGTCGGTCAGGGGAGTATGGCTACACCTTC. Residues: CASSVSRSGEYGYTF.

The DNA for the CDR3 is TGTGCCAGCAGCCCGACTAGCGGGAGGCGGGAGACCCAGTACTTC. It is translated as CASSPTSGRRETQYF. The chain uses TRBV7-2 and TRBJ2-5; TRBD2 agrees at 13 bases. This CDR3 contains 15 residues. With 5 bases clipped from V and 5 bases from J, the junction kept 5 bases outside the gene matches. Germline loops: CDR1 SGHTA, CDR2 FQGNSA.

The sample holds a few counts of this clone. CDR3 in amino acids: CASSLVGAGSGNTIYF. The CDR3, as DNA: TGTGCCAGCAGCTTAGTGGGGGCCGGCTCTGGAAACACCATATATTTT. The chain combines TRBV7-9 with TRBJ1-3; the D gene is possibly TRBD1 (6 bases). The CDR3 sequence is 16 residues long. Germline CDR1 is SEHNR and CDR2 is FQNEAQ (reference sequence). The V gene lost 1 base and the J gene lost 0 bases, with 10 bases spanning the gap. The complete variable domain, with remaining parts taken from reference TRBV7-9 and TRBJ1-3, reads DTGVSQNPRHKITKRGQNVTFRCDPISEHNRLYWYRQTLGQGPEFLTYFQNEAQLEKSRLLSDRFSAERPKGSFSTLEIQRTEQGDSAMYLCASSLVGAGSGNTIYFGEGSWLTVV.

The chain uses TRBV19 and TRBJ2-7, with D unresolved. The CDR3 sequence is 9 residues long. CDR1 and CDR2 from the germline V gene are LNHDA and SQIVND (reference sequence). The ends were cut back, 9 bases at V and 11 bases at J, with 11 bases in the middle. The CDR3 loop reads CASVPREYF. The CDR3 nucleotides are TGTGCCAGCGTACCTCGGGAGTACTTC.

This rearrangement joins TRBV7-9 to TRBJ1-3, with 11 bases lining up with TRBD1. The V segment lost 6 bases and the J segment 4 bases; nucleotides outside the gene matches: 8. From germline, CDR1 is SEHNR and CDR2 FQNEAQ (reference sequence). This CDR3 has 16 amino acids. This CDR3 reads CASSPDRGHQGNTIYF. CDR3 DNA: TGTGCCAGCAGTCCGGACAGGGGGCATCAAGGAAACACCATATATTTT.

The chain is built from TRBV29-1 and TRBJ2-1; D is possibly TRBD2 (8 bases). CDR1 SQVTM and CDR2 ANQGSEA come from the germline V gene. The CDR3 is 14 amino acids. Deletions cut 4 bases from V and 7 bases from J, with 17 bases between. This CDR3 reads CSVAPGGGGNEQFF. Written as DNA, the CDR3 is TGCAGCGTTGCCCCGGGAGGGGGCGGGAATGAGCAGTTCTTC.